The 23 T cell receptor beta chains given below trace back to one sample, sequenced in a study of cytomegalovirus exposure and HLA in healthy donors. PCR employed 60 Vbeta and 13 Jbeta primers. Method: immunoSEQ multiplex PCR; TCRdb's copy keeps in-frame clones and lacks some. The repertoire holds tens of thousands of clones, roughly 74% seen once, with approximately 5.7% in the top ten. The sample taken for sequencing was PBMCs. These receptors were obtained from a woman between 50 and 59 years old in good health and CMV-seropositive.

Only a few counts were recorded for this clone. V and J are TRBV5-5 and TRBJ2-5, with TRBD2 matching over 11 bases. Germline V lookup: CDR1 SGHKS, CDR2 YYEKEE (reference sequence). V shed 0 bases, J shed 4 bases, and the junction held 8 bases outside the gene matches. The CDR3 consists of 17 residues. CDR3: CASSLDLAGGSRETQYF. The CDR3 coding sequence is TGTGCCAGCAGCTTGGATCTAGCGGGAGGATCAAGAGAGACCCAGTACTTC.

CDR3 amino acids: CASSVGAGPTNYGYTF. CDR3 DNA: TGTGCCAGCAGCGTAGGGGCAGGGCCAACTAACTATGGCTACACCTTC. This chain links TRBV9 with TRBJ1-2, with D maybe TRBD1 (5 bases). Germline CDR1 SGDLS, CDR2 YYNGEE. With 0 bases removed from V and 0 bases from J, the gap between germline ends came to 12 bases. The CDR3 runs to 16 residues.

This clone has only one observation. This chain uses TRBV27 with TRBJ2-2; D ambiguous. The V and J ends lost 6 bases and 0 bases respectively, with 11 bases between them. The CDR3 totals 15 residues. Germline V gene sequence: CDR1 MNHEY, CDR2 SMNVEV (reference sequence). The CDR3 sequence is CASSPAFANTGELFF. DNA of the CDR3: TGTGCCAGCAGCCCAGCGTTCGCGAACACCGGGGAGCTGTTTTTT.

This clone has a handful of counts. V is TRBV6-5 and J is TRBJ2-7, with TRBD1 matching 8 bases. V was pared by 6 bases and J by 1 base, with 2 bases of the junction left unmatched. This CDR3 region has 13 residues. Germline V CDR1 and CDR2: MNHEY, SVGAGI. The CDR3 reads CASSRGRSYEQYF. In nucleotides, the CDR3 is TGTGCCAGCAGCAGGGGGCGATCCTACGAGCAGTACTTC.

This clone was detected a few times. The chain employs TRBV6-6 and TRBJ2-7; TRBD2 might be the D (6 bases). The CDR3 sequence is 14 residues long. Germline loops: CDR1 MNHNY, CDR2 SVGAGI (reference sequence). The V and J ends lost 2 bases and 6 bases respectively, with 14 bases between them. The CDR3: CASSYGGIGVEQYF. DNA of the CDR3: TGTGCCAGCAGTTACGGCGGGATCGGGGTCGAGCAGTACTTC.

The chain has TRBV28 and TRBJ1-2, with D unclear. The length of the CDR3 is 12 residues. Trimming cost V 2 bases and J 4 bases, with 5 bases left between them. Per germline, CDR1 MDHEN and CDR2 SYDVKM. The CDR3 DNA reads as TGTGCCAGCAGTTTAGAAGCCTATGGCTACACCTTC. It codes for CASSLEAYGYTF.

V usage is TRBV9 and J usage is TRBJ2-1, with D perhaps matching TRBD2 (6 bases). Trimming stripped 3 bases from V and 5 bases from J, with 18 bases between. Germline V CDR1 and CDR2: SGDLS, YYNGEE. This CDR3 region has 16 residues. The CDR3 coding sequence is TGTGCCAGCAGCGGGACTGGGCCGGGACTCGACAATGAGCAGTTCTTC. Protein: CASSGTGPGLDNEQFF.

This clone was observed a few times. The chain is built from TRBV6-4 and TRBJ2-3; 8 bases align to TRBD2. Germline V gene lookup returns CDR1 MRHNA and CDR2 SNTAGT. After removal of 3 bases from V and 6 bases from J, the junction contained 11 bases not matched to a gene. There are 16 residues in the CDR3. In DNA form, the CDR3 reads TGTGCCAGCAGTGAAGGGCGGGAGGCCCCCGGGGATACGCAGTATTTT. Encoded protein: CASSEGREAPGDTQYF.

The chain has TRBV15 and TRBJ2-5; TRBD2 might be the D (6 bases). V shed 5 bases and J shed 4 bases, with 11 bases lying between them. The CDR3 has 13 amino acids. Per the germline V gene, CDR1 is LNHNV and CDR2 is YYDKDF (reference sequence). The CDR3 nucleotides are TGTGCCACCAGCGGGTACGGGGGAGAGACCCAGTACTTC. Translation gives CATSGYGGETQYF.

The CDR3 spells CASSVDRGAYNEQFF. The CDR3 DNA follows: TGTGCCAGCAGCGTAGACAGGGGCGCCTACAATGAGCAGTTCTTC. V gene TRBV9 combines with J gene TRBJ2-1; 7 bases fit TRBD1. The CDR3 is 15 residues long. Germline V CDR1 and CDR2: SGDLS, YYNGEE. After removal of 0 bases from V and 2 bases from J, the junction contained 2 bases not matched to a gene.

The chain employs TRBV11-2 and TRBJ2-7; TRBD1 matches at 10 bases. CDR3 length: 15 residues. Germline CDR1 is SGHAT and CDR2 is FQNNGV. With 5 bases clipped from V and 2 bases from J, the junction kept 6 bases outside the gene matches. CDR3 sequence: CASSLSGTGAYEQYF. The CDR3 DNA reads TGTGCCAGCAGCCTTTCGGGGACAGGGGCCTACGAGCAGTACTTC.

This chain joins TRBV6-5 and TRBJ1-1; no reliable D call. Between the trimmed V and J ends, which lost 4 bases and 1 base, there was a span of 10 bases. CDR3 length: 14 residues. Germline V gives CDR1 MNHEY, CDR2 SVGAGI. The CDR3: CASSWSHPNTEAFF. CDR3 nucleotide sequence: TGTGCCAGCAGTTGGTCACACCCGAACACTGAAGCTTTCTTT.

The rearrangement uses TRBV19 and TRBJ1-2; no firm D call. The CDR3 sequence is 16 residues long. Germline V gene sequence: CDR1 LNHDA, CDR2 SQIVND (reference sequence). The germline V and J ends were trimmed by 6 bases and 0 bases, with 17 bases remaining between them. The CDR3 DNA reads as TGTGCCAGTAGATTCCTCGGGAGGACGACTAACTATGGCTACACCTTC. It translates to CASRFLGRTTNYGYTF.

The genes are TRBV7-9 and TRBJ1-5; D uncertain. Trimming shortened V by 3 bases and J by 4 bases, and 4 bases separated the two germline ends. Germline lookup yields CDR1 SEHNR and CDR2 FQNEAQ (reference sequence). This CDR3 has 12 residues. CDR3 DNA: TGTGCCAGCAGCTTTCTGAATCAGCCCCAGCATTTT. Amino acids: CASSFLNQPQHF.

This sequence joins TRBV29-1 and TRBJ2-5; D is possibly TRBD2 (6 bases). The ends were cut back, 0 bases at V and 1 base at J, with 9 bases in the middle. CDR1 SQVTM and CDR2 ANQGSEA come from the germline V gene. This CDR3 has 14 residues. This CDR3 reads CSVEDRGLQETQYF. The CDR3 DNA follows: TGCAGCGTTGAAGATCGGGGACTCCAAGAGACCCAGTACTTC.

The CDR3 loop reads CAWNPGTSGRRSSEQYF. The CDR3 DNA reads TGTGCCTGGAACCCCGGGACTAGCGGGAGGAGGTCGAGCGAGCAGTACTTC. The chain is built from TRBV30 and TRBJ2-7; 15 bases are a match to TRBD2. The CDR3 has 17 residues. Germline CDR1 reads GTSNPN; CDR2 reads SVGIG (reference sequence). Trimming cost V 4 bases and J 6 bases; bases outside gene matches: 13.

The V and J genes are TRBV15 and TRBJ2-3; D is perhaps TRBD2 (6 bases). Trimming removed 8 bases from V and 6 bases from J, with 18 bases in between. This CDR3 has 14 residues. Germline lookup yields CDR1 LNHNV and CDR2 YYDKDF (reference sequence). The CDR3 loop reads CATRTAGRGDTQYF. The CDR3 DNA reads TGTGCCACCCGTACGGCGGGTCGGGGGGATACGCAGTATTTT.

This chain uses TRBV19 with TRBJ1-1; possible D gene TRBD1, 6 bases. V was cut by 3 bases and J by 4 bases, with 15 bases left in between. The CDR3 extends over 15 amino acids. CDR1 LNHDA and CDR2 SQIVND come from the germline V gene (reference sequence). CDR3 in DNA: TGTGCCAGTAGTATCAATTTCGGGGGGCCCACTGAAGCTTTCTTT. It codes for CASSINFGGPTEAFF.

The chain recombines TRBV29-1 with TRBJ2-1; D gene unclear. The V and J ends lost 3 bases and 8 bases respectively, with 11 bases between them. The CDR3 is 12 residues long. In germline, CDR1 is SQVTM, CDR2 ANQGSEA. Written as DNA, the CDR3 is TGCAGCGTTGAGCTAGTCTTCGATGAGCAGTTCTTC. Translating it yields CSVELVFDEQFF.

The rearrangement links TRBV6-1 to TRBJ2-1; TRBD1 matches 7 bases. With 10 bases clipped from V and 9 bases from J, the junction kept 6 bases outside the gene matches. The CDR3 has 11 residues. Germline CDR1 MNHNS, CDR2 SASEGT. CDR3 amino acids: CAITGAAEQFF. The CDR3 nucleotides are TGTGCCATAACAGGGGCTGCTGAGCAGTTCTTC.

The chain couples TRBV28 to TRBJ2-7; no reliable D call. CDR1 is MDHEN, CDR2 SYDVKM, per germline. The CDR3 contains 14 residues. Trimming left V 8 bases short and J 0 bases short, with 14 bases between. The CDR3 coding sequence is TGTGCCAGCCAAACTACTCGCCCCTCCTACGAGCAGTACTTC. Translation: CASQTTRPSYEQYF.

CDR3 bases: TGTGCCATCTGGGCAGGGGTGGTTAATCAGCCCCAGCATTTT. This encodes CAIWAGVVNQPQHF. The chain combines TRBV10-3 with TRBJ1-5, with D maybe TRBD1 (6 bases). The CDR3 runs 14 residues. V lost 8 bases, J lost 4 bases, and 15 bases lay in between. The V gene's germline CDR1 is ENHRY and CDR2 SYGVKD.

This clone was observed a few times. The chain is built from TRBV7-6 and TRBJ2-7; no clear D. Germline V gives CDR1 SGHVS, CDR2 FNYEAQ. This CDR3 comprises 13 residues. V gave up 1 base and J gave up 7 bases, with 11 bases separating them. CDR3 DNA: TGTGCCAGCAGCTTAGGAGGTATTACTGAGCAGTACTTC. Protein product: CASSLGGITEQYF.